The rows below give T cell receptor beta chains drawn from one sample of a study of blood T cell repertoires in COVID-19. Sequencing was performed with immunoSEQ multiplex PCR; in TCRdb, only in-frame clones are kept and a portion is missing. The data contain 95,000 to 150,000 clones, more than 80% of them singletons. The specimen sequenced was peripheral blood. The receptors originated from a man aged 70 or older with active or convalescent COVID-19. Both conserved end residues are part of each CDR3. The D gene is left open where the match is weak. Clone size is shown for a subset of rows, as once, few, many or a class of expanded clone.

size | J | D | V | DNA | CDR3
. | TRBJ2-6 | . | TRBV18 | TGTGCCAGCTCACCGATGGAGGGGTCTGGGGCCAACGTCCTGACTTTC | CASSPMEGSGANVLTF
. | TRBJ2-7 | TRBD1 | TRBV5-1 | TGCGCCAGCAGCCGGCAGGGGACAGGGGACGAGCAGTACTTC | CASSRQGTGDEQYF
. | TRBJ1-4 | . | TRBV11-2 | TGTGCCAGCAGCGCAAGGTCTAGTGAAAAACTGTTTTTT | CASSARSSEKLFF
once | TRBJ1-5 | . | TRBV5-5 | TGTGCCAGCAGCTTGGTAGGCAATCAGCCCCAGCATTTT | CASSLVGNQPQHF
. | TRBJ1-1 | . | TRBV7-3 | TGTGCCAGCAGCTCCCAGATGAACACTGAAGCTTTCTTT | CASSSQMNTEAFF
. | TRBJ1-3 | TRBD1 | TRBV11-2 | TGTGCCAGCAGCTTAGAGGGACAGGGATCAGGAAACACCATATATTTT | CASSLEGQGSGNTIYF
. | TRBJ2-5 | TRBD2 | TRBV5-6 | TGTGCCAGCAGCCAGCTTGGGGGACTAGGGGAGACCCAGTACTTC | CASSQLGGLGETQYF
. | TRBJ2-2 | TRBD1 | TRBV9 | TGTGCCAGCAGCGCGGGACAGGGGGCGGGGGAGCTGTTTTTT | CASSAGQGAGELFF
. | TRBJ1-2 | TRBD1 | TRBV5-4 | TGTGCCAGCAGCTTCACCGGGACAGAGGAGGGCTACACCTTC | CASSFTGTEEGYTF
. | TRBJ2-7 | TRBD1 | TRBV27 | TGTGCCAGCAGCAAACGGACAGGGGCGGTCGGCGAGCAGTACTTC | CASSKRTGAVGEQYF
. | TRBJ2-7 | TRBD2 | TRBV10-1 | TGCGCCAGCAGTGAAGGTTATAGCGGGAGGTCCGACGAGCAGTACTTC | CASSEGYSGRSDEQYF
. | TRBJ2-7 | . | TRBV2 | TGTGCCAGCAGCCGCCGTGGAGACGACGAGCAGTACTTC | CASSRRGDDEQYF
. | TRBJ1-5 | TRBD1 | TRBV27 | TGTGCCAGCAGCCCGACAGGGATTCAGCCCCAGCATTTT | CASSPTGIQPQHF
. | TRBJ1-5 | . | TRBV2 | TGTGCCAGCAGAAGAGACGGGGGCAATCAGCCCCAGCATTTT | CASRRDGGNQPQHF
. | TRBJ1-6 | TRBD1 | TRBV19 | TGTGCCAGTTCGGACAGGGGACGTTCACCCCTCCACTTT | CASSDRGRSPLHF
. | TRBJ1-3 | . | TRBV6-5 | TGTGCCAGCAGTAGTGACAGGAACTCTGGAAACACCATATATTTT | CASSSDRNSGNTIYF
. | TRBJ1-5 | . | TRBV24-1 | TGTGCCACCAGTGATTTAAGCGGAGATCAGCCCCAGCATTTT | CATSDLSGDQPQHF
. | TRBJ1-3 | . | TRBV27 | TGTGCCAGCAGTCCTCTGGGGGCGCGAGGAAACACCATATATTTT | CASSPLGARGNTIYF
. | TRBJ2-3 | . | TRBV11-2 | TGTGCCAGCAGCCGCCAAGGGAGGACAGATACGCAGTATTTT | CASSRQGRTDTQYF
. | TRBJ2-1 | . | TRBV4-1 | TGCGCCAGCAGCCAAGATAGCGGATACAATGAGCAGTTCTTC | CASSQDSGYNEQFF
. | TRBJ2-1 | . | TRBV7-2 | TGTGCCAGCAGCTCCTCCCCGACTAGTTCGCATGAGCAGTTCTTC | CASSSSPTSSHEQFF
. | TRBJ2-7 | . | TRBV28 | TGTGCCAGCGTTCCCTTAGGGGCCACCTACGAGCAGTACTTC | CASVPLGATYEQYF
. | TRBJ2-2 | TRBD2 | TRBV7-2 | TGTGCCAGCAGCTTAGGGGTAGCGGGATACGACGGGGAGCTGTTTTTT | CASSLGVAGYDGELFF
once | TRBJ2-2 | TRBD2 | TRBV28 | TGTGCCAGCAGACCGTATCTAGCGGGAGAAAGCACCGGGGAGCTGTTTTTT | CASRPYLAGESTGELFF
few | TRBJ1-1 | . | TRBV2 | TGTGCCAGCACGAAGGGGCGCGGCACTGAAGCTTTCTTT | CASTKGRGTEAFF
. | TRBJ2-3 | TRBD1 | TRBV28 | TGTGCCAGCAGTGACACAGGGGGTGGAGATACGCAGTATTTT | CASSDTGGGDTQYF
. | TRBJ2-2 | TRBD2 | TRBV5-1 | TGCGCCAGCAGCTCCCCGGGTTGGGGACTAGCGGGAGGAATGGTGAACACCGGGGAGCTGTTTTTT | CASSSPGWGLAGGMVNTGELFF
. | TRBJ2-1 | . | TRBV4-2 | TGTGCCAGCAGCCCCATCGACAAGAGCTCCTACAATGAGCAGTTCTTC | CASSPIDKSSYNEQFF
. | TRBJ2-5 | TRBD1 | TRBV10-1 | TGCGCCAACTATGGAACCGGGGACAGGGGGCGAGAGACCCAGTACTTC | CANYGTGDRGRETQYF
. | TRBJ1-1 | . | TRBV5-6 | TGTGCCAGCAGCTTCGGAGGTACCGAAGCTTTCTTT | CASSFGGTEAFF
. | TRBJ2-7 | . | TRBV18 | TGTGCCAGCCGGGACTGGAGCTCCTACGAGCAGTACTTC | CASRDWSSYEQYF
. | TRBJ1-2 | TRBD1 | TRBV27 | TGTGCCAGCAGTTTTGACCTATCCAGGGGGCGCGACTATGGCTACACCTTC | CASSFDLSRGRDYGYTF
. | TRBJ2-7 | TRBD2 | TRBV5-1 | TGCGCCAGCAAGGTCTCGGGGGGAGGGTCCTACGAGCAGTACTTC | CASKVSGGGSYEQYF
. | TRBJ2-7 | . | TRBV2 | TGTGCCGGGCGGGAAGGGCCTGATCACGAGCAGTACTTC | CAGREGPDHEQYF
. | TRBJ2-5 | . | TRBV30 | TGTGCCTGGAATCTAGTCAACGGTTACCAAGAGACCCAGTACTTC | CAWNLVNGYQETQYF
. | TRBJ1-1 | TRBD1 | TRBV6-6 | TGTGCCAGCAGAGGGACAGGCCCGAACACTGAAGCTTTCTTT | CASRGTGPNTEAFF